The clone carrying this TCR beta chain was detected a few times. Measured with immunoSEQ multiplex PCR; TCRdb has only the in-frame clones, and not every one. The profile shows about 100,000 clones, roughly 85% of them singletons. This entry belongs to a study of blood T cell repertoires in COVID-19. Study background: The cDNA or gDNA used as material had been derived from T cells, B-cell-depleted T cells, or PBMCs.

The CDR3 runs 15 residues. The J segment lost 4 bases and the V segment lost 3 bases, leaving 3 bases of the junction unmatched. Looked up from germline, CDR1 is KGHDR and CDR2 is SFDVKD. The genes are TRBV24-1 and TRBJ1-2; 11 nucleotides agree with TRBD1. The material sequenced was PBMCs or T cells enriched from blood (not recorded which). The source of this sequence is a woman between 50 and 59 years old who had recovered from COVID-19. Written as DNA, the CDR3 is TGTGCCACCAGTGATGCGGACAGGGGGCTCTATGGCTACACCTTC. As protein: CATSDADRGLYGYTF.